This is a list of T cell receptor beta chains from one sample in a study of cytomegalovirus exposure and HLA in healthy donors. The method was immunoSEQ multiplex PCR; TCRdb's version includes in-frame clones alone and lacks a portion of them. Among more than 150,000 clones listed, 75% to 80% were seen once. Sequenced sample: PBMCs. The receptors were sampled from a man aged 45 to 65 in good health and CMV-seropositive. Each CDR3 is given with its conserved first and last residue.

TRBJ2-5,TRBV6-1,CASSDRAGEETQYF
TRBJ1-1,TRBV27,CASSSYRERNTEAFF
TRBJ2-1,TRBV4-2,CASSQAGLRGGYNEQFF
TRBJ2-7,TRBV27,CASSQHSGTYEQYF
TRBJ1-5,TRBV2,CASSVEGLSNQPQHF
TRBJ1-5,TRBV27,CASSFRENQPQHF
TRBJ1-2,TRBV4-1,CASSQEGRGYGYTF
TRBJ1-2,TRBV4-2,CASSQEYGAGASYGYTF
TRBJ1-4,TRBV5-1,CASSWGDRAETNEKLFF
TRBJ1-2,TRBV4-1,CASSPNSDREDGYTF
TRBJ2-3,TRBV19,CASSIDPSDTQYF
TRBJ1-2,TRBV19,CASSPWTANYGYTF
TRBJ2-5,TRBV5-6,CASSWQGFGYETQYF
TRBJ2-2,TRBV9,CASSSGLLNTGELFF
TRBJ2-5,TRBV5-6,CASSMQGFLGTQYF
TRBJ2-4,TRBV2,CASSVSVGQANEKNIQYF
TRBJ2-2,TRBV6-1,CASIGAGELFF
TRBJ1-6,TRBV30,CAWDRRNSPLHF
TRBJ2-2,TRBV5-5,CASLTGTGVTGELFF
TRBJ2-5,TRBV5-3,CARSLGTGKETQYF
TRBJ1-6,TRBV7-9,CASSIGGTDGNSPLHF
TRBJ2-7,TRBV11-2,CASSPRDRGSYEQYF
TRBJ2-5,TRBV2,CASIPGGGLKTQYF
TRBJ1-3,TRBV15,CATSSGTEGGNTIYF
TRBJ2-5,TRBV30,CAWSVRDRDQETQYF
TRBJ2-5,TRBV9,CASSVGGRGGRETQYF
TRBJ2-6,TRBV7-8,CASSLLYSNGANVLTF
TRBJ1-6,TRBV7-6,CASKVDAGWNNSPLHF
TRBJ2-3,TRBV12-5,CASALQGADTQYF
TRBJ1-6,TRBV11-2,CASSLRAGINSPLHF
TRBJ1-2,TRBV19,CASSTTHSDRSNYGYTF
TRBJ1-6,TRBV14,CASSPRRQTNSPLHF
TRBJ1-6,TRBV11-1,CASSQRGLNSPLHF
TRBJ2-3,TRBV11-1,CASSLSGGAGTDTQYF
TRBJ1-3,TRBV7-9,CASSFWRDRSSGNTIYF
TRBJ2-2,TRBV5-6,CASSWLNTGELFF
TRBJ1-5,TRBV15,CATSSHGPSRQPQHF